Below, 4 T cell receptor beta chains from the same sample are listed, as sequenced in a study of T-cell reconstitution after alpha-beta-depleted transplantation in children. The TCRbeta library incorporated unique molecular identifiers. TCRdb analysed the PCR reads with MiXCR anew, one entry per CDR3 protein. In the table there are 500,000 or so distinct CDR3 sequences, over 25% of which are singletons. The specimen comprised PBMCs from the stem cell graft donor, sampled from the stem cell graft. The source of these receptors is a human donor who donated a stem cell graft to a child with aplastic anemia.

This clonotype came up a few times. The chain links TRBV20-1 to TRBJ1-5; 8 positions agree with TRBD1. The CDR3 extends over 16 amino acids. Unmatched junction bases numbered 12, after V lost 6 bases and J lost 2 bases. From germline, CDR1 is DFQATT and CDR2 SNEGSKA (reference sequence). This chain's CDR3 is CSAESQGAWGNQPQHF. Here the CDR3 DNA reads TGCAGTGCAGAAAGTCAGGGGGCGTGGGGCAATCAGCCCCAGCATTTT.

This rearrangement joins TRBV28 to TRBJ1-3; the D is unclear. V was clipped by 3 bases and J by 1 base, with 10 bases between them. The CDR3 runs to 15 residues. Germline CDR1 is MDHEN and CDR2 is SYDVKM. The CDR3 reads CASSFIRDSGNTIYF. The CDR3 coding sequence is TGTGCCAGCAGTTTCATTCGGGATTCTGGAAACACCATATATTTT.

The chain uses TRBV12-3 or TRBV12-4 and TRBJ2-1; 11 nucleotides align to TRBD2. CDR3 size: 17 residues. The junction had 4 bases not matched to a gene; V was cut back by 3 bases and J by 0 bases. The CDR3 coding sequence is TGTGCCAGCAGTTTCGTTAGCGGGAGGGCCTCCTACAATGAGCAGTTCTTC. Protein: CASSFVSGRASYNEQFF.

This clonotype showed up just once. V gene TRBV10-3 combines with J gene TRBJ2-7; D not certain. V lost 11 bases and J lost 4, with 18 bases in between. The CDR3 is made up of 13 amino acids. Germline CDR1 reads ENHRY; CDR2 reads SYGVKD. The CDR3 sequence: CASRRPGEYEQYV. Here the CDR3 DNA reads TGTGCCTCCCGACGCCCCGGAGAGTACGAGCAGTACGTC.